These T cell receptor beta chains were read from a single sample in a study of T cells in Graves' hyperthyroidism and ophthalmopathy. TCRdb itself ran the multiplex PCR reads through MiXCR, one entry per CDR3 protein. The sample has more than 55,000 distinct CDR3 sequences; about 53% are singletons. Sequenced input: blood. The receptors were gathered from a woman aged 55 to 70 with Graves' ophthalmopathy. CDR3s include the opening cysteine and the closing phenylalanine or tryptophan. Each record gives: V gene, J gene, CDR3 protein.

V gene: TRBV6-1
J gene: TRBJ2-7
CDR3 protein: CASSEDLQGAYEQYF

V gene: TRBV5-8
J gene: TRBJ1-1
CDR3 protein: CASSLGTSPNTEAFF

V gene: TRBV5-1
J gene: TRBJ1-4
CDR3 protein: CASSRWDRDSVKLFF

V gene: TRBV29-1
J gene: TRBJ2-7
CDR3 protein: CSFPDDYEQYF

V gene: TRBV5-1
J gene: TRBJ2-3
CDR3 protein: CASAGTGTQYF

V gene: TRBV7-2
J gene: TRBJ1-1
CDR3 protein: CASSLGALASEAFF

V gene: TRBV7-2
J gene: TRBJ1-2
CDR3 protein: CASSLDGASYGYTF

V gene: TRBV7-2
J gene: TRBJ2-7
CDR3 protein: CASSLAGGSYEQYF

V gene: TRBV12-3/TRBV12-4
J gene: TRBJ1-4
CDR3 protein: CASGRQLGGKLFF

V gene: TRBV10-2
J gene: TRBJ1-1
CDR3 protein: CASSESRQNTEAFF

V gene: TRBV20-1
J gene: TRBJ2-7
CDR3 protein: CSAWDRGGYEQYF

V gene: TRBV4-1
J gene: TRBJ2-6
CDR3 protein: CASSHNPGANVLTF

V gene: TRBV20-1
J gene: TRBJ2-7
CDR3 protein: CSHEGQGTYEQYF

V gene: TRBV11-2
J gene: TRBJ1-3
CDR3 protein: CASSRDRDPGNTIYF

V gene: TRBV10-2
J gene: TRBJ1-1
CDR3 protein: CATSRPGQGGNTEAFF

V gene: TRBV28
J gene: TRBJ2-7
CDR3 protein: CASSILPSGSPYEQYF

V gene: TRBV6-1
J gene: TRBJ1-2
CDR3 protein: CASSLNFGTEYGYTF

V gene: TRBV9
J gene: TRBJ1-3
CDR3 protein: CASSGGDAGGAIYF

V gene: TRBV20-1
J gene: TRBJ1-6
CDR3 protein: CSAKAGTVNSPLHF

V gene: TRBV9
J gene: TRBJ2-1
CDR3 protein: CASSVRNTDTQFF

V gene: TRBV10-3
J gene: TRBJ1-1
CDR3 protein: CAISDGTGRNTEAFF

V gene: TRBV29-1
J gene: TRBJ2-1
CDR3 protein: CSVAGGPYNEQFF

V gene: TRBV15
J gene: TRBJ2-3
CDR3 protein: CATSRGGGGRDTQYF

V gene: TRBV20-1
J gene: TRBJ2-5
CDR3 protein: CSARDQASGRAEETQYF

V gene: TRBV19
J gene: TRBJ2-2
CDR3 protein: CASSPGRGDTGELFF

V gene: TRBV5-1
J gene: TRBJ1-1
CDR3 protein: CASSLGQSYREAFF

V gene: TRBV3-1
J gene: TRBJ2-5
CDR3 protein: CASSQETDAETQYF

V gene: TRBV7-9
J gene: TRBJ1-1
CDR3 protein: CASSLGGTGRQSEAFF

V gene: TRBV5-4
J gene: TRBJ1-4
CDR3 protein: CAIRPIVQGPTEKLFF

V gene: TRBV6-2/TRBV6-3
J gene: TRBJ2-6
CDR3 protein: CASSYSSGANVLTF